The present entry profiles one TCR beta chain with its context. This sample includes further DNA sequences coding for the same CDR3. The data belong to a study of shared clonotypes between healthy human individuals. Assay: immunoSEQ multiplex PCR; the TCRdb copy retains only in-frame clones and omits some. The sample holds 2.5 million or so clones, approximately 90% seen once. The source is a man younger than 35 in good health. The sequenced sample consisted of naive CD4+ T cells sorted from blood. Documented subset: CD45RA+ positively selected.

The CDR3 region has the DNA TGTGCCAGCTCAAGGGGACAGACCTATGGCTACACCTTC. Translation gives CASSRGQTYGYTF. The chain joins TRBV6-5 to TRBJ1-2; 7 bases agree with TRBD1. Germline trimming cut 8 bases from V and 4 bases from J; bases unmatched to any gene: 7. CDR1 is MNHEY, CDR2 SVGAGI, per germline. This CDR3 has 13 residues.